This T cell receptor beta chain came from a study of Ad26.COV2.S vaccination and SARS-CoV-2 variants. Overall study: The vaccine Ad26.COV2.S was put into the muscle once, or twice with 56 days between. Overall study results and limits: Vaccinees showed greater spike-specific TCR breadth than placebo recipients.

As concerns this clone: Its antigen is not known.

Indicated treatment: about 20 received Ad26.COV2.S at low or high dose, single or two shots; 5 received placebo; per-sample allocation not given. Sampling occurred on day 63 after the first vaccine or placebo injection. The ends lost 5 bases at V and 2 bases at J; junction bases unmatched: 4. CDR1 is SGHRS, CDR2 YFSETQ, per germline. The CDR3 contains 14 residues. The protocol was immunoSEQ multiplex PCR, while the TCRdb copy is restricted to in-frame clones and leaves out a portion. The sample holds about 440,000 clones, about 90% seen once. This clonotype was obtained from a person between 18 and 65 years old who received the Ad26.COV2.S COVID-19 vaccine or a placebo. V usage is TRBV5-1 and J usage is TRBJ2-1, with 7 nucleotides matching TRBD2. The sequencing here drew on peripheral blood, taken in a trial of Ad26.COV2.S vaccine versus placebo. CDR3 nucleotides: TGCGCCAGCAGGGGGACTACCGCCTACAATGAGCAGTTCTTC. Protein sequence: CASRGTTAYNEQFF.